Detailed here is one T cell receptor beta chain. In the original analysis: Scientists estimated how many nucleated cells there were by amplifying reference gene primers. The protocol was immunoSEQ multiplex PCR, while the TCRdb copy is restricted to in-frame clones and leaves out a portion. The V and J calls and clone size are taken from that table; D and trimming were inferred from the DNA. The sample lists just under 350,000 clones, roughly 90% occurring once. This specimen comes from a study of blood T cell repertoires in COVID-19. At the level of the study: Spain, Italy and the United States supplied samples that represented acute and convalescent COVID-19. Sample material is recorded as cDNA or gDNA derived from T cells, B-cell-depleted T cells, or PBMCs.

The CDR3 is made up of 15 amino acids. V gave up 4 bases and J gave up 5 bases; unmatched junction bases: 4. The germline V gene has CDR1 SGDLS and CDR2 YYNGEE. Followed over time, Seattle patients had been enrolled while infection was active. Sequences were obtained from peripheral blood. The TCR comes from a woman aged 70-85 years with COVID-19, enrolled during active disease. The chain recombines TRBV9 with TRBJ2-2; 11 positions match TRBD1. The CDR3 here is CASSFGTGGTGELFF. CDR3 bases: TGTGCCAGCAGCTTCGGGACAGGGGGGACCGGGGAGCTGTTTTTT.